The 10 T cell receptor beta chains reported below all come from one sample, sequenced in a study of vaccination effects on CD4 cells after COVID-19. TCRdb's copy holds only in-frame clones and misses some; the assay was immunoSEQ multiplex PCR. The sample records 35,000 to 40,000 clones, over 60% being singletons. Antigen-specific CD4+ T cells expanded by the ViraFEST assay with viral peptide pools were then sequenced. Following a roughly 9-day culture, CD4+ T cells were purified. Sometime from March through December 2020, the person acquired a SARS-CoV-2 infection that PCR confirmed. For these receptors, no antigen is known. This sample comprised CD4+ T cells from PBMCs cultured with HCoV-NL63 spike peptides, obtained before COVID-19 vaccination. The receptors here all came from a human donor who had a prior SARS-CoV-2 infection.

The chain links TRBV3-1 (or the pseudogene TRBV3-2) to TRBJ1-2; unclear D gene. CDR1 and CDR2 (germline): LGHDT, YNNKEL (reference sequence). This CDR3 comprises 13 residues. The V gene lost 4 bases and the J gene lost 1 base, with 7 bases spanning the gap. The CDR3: CASSRTINYGYTF. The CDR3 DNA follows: TGTGCCAGCAGCCGAACTATTAACTATGGCTACACCTTC.

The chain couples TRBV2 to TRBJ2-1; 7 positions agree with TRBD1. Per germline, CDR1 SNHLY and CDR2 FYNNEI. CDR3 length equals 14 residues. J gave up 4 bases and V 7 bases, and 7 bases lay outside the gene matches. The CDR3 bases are TGTGCCAGCACTAGGGACAGCCCTTACAATGAGCAGTTCTTC. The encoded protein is CASTRDSPYNEQFF.

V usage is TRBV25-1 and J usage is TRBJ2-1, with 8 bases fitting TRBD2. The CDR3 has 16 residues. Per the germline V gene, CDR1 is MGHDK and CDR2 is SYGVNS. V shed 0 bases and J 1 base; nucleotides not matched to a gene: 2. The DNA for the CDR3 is TGTGCCAGCAGTGAATATGGCGGGAGGTCCTACAATGAGCAGTTCTTC. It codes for CASSEYGGRSYNEQFF.

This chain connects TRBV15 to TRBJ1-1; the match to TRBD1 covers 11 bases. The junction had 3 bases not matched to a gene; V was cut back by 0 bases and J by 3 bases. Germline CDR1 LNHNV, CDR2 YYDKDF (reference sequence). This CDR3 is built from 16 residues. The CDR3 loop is CATSRDGQGADTEAFF. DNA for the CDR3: TGTGCCACCAGCAGAGATGGACAGGGGGCTGACACTGAAGCTTTCTTT.

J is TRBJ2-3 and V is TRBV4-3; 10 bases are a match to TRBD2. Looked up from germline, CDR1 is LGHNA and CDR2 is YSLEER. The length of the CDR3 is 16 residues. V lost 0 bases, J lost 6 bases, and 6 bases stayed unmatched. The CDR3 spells CASSQEGTSAMDTQYF. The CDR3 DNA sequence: TGCGCCAGCAGCCAAGAGGGGACTAGCGCGATGGATACGCAGTATTTT.

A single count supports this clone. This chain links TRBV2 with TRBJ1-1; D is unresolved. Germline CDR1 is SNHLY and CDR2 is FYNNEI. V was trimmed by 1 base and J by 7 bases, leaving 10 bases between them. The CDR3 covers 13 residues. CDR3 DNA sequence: TGTGCCAGCAGTGAAGTGGCAGCGGGTGAAGCTTTCTTT. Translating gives CASSEVAAGEAFF.

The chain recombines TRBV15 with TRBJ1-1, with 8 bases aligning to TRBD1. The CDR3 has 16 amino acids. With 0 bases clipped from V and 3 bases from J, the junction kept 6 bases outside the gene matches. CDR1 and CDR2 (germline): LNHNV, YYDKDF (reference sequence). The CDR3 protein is CATSREPGGLDTEAFF. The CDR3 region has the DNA TGTGCCACCAGCAGAGAACCAGGGGGCCTGGACACTGAAGCTTTCTTT.

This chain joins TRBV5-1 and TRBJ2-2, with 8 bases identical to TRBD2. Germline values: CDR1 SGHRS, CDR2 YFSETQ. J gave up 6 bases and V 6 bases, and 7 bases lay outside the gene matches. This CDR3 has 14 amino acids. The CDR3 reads CASTPGSGAGELFF. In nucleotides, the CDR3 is TGCGCCAGCACCCCCGGTAGCGGGGCCGGGGAGCTGTTTTTT.

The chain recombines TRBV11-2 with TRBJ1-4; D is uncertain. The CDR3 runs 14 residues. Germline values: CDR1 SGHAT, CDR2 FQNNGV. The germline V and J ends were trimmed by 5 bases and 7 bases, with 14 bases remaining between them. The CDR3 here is CASSLGGVGEKLFF. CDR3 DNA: TGTGCCAGCAGCCTGGGAGGTGTAGGTGAAAAACTGTTTTTT.

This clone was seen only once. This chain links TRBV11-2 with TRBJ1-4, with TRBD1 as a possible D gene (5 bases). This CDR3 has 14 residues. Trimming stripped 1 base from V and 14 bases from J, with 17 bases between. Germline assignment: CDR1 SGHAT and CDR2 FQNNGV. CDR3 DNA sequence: TGTGCCAGCAGCTTAGGTCGGTTTACTGGGGCCCTGTTTTTT. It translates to CASSLGRFTGALFF.